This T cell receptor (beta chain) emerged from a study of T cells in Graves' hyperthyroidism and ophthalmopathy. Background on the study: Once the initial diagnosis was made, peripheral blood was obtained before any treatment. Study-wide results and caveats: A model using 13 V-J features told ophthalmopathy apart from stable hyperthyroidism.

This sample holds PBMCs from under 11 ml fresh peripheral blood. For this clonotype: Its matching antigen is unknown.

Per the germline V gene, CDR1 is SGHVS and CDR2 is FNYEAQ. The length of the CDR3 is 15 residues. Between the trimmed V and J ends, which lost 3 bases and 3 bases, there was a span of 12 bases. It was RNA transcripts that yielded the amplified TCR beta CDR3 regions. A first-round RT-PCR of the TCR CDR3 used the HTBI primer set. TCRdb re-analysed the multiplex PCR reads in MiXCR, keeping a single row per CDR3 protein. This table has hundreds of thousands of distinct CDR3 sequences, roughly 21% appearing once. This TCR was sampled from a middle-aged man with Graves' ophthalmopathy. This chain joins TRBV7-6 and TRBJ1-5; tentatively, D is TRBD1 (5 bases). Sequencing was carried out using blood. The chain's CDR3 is CASSLDGGNNQPQHF. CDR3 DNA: TGTGCCAGCAGCTTGGACGGGGGAAACAATCAGCCCCAGCATTTT.